This T cell receptor (beta chain) was documented in a study of blood T cell repertoires in COVID-19. Germline assignment: CDR1 MDHEN and CDR2 SYDVKM. The CDR3 loop spans 17 amino acids. V gave up 4 bases and J gave up 3 bases, with 19 bases separating them. A single count supports this clone. Authors' analysis steps: Amplifying reference gene primers gave estimates of nucleated cell counts. Sequencing used immunoSEQ multiplex PCR; TCRdb keeps in-frame clones, though not all of them. V and J calls and clone size are given by that table; D and trimming were obtained from the DNA. The data contain approximately 150,000 clones, around 83% of them singletons.

The specimen was PBMCs or T cells enriched from blood (not recorded which). V usage is TRBV28 and J usage is TRBJ1-5; D might be TRBD1 (6 bases). The clonotype comes from a man aged 45-60 years who had recovered from COVID-19. CDR3 bases: TGTGCCAGCAGTTCCACCCTAGGGCAGGGGAACAATCAGCCCCAGCATTTT. Protein product: CASSSTLGQGNNQPQHF.